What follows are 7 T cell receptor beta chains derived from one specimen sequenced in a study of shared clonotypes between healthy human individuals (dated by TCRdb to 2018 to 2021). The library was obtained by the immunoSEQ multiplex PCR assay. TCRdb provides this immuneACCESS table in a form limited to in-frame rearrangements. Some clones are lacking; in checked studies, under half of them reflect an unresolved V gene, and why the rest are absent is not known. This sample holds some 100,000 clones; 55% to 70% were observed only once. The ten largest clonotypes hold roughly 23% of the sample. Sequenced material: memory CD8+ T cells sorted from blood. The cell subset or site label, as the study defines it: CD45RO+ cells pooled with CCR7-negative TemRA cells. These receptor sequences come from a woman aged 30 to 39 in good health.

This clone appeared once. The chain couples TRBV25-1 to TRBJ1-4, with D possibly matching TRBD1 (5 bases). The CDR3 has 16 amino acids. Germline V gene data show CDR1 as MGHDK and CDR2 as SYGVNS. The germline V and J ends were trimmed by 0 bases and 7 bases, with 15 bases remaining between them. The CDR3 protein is CASSEYFWQGVEKLFF. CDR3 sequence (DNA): TGTGCCAGCAGTGAATATTTTTGGCAGGGTGTTGAAAAACTGTTTTTT. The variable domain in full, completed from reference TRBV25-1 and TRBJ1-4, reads EADIYQTPRYLVIGTGKKITLECSQTMGHDKMYWYQQDPGMELHLIHYSYGVNSTEKGDLSSESTVSRIRTEHFPLTLESARPSHTSQYLCASSEYFWQGVEKLFFGSGTQLSVL.

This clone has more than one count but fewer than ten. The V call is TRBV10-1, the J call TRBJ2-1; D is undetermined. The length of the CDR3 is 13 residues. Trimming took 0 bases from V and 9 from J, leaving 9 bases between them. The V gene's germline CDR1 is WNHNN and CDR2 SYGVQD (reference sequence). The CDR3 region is CASSESRTTEQFF. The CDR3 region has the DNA TGCGCCAGCAGTGAGTCGAGGACGACTGAGCAGTTCTTC.

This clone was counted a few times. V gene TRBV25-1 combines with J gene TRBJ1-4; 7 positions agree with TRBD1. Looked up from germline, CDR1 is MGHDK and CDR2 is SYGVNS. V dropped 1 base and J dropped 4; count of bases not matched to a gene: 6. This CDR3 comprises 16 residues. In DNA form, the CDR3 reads TGTGCCAGCAGTGAATCCGGACAGGCCCATAATGAAAAACTGTTTTTT. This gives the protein CASSESGQAHNEKLFF.

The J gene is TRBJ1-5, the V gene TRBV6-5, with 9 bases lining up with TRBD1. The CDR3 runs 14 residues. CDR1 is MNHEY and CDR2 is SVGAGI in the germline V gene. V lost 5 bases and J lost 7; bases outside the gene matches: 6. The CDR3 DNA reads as TGTGCCAGCAGTGACGGGACAGGGAGGCAGCCCCAGCATTTT. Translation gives CASSDGTGRQPQHF.

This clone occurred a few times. The CDR3 spells CASSEGHEREEQFF. CDR3 DNA sequence: TGTGCCAGCAGTGAGGGGCACGAGCGGGAAGAGCAGTTCTTC. The J gene is TRBJ2-1, the V gene TRBV6-5, with 7 bases matching TRBD2. V lost 5 bases to trimming and J lost 10 bases; unmatched junction nucleotides: 11. Germline assignment: CDR1 MNHEY and CDR2 SVGAGI. This CDR3 region has 14 residues.

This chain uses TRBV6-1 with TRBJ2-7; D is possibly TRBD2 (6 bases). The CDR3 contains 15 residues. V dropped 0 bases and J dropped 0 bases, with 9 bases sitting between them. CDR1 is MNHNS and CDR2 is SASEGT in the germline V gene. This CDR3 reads CASSEAHGSSYEQYF. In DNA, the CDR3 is TGTGCCAGCAGTGAAGCTCACGGGAGCTCCTACGAGCAGTACTTC.

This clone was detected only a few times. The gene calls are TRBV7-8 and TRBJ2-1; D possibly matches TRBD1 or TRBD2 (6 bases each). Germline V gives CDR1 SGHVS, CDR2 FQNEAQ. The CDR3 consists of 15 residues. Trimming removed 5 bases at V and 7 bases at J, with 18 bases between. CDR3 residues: CASSPDGGHGNEQFF. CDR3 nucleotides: TGTGCCAGCAGCCCAGATGGGGGGCACGGTAATGAGCAGTTCTTC.